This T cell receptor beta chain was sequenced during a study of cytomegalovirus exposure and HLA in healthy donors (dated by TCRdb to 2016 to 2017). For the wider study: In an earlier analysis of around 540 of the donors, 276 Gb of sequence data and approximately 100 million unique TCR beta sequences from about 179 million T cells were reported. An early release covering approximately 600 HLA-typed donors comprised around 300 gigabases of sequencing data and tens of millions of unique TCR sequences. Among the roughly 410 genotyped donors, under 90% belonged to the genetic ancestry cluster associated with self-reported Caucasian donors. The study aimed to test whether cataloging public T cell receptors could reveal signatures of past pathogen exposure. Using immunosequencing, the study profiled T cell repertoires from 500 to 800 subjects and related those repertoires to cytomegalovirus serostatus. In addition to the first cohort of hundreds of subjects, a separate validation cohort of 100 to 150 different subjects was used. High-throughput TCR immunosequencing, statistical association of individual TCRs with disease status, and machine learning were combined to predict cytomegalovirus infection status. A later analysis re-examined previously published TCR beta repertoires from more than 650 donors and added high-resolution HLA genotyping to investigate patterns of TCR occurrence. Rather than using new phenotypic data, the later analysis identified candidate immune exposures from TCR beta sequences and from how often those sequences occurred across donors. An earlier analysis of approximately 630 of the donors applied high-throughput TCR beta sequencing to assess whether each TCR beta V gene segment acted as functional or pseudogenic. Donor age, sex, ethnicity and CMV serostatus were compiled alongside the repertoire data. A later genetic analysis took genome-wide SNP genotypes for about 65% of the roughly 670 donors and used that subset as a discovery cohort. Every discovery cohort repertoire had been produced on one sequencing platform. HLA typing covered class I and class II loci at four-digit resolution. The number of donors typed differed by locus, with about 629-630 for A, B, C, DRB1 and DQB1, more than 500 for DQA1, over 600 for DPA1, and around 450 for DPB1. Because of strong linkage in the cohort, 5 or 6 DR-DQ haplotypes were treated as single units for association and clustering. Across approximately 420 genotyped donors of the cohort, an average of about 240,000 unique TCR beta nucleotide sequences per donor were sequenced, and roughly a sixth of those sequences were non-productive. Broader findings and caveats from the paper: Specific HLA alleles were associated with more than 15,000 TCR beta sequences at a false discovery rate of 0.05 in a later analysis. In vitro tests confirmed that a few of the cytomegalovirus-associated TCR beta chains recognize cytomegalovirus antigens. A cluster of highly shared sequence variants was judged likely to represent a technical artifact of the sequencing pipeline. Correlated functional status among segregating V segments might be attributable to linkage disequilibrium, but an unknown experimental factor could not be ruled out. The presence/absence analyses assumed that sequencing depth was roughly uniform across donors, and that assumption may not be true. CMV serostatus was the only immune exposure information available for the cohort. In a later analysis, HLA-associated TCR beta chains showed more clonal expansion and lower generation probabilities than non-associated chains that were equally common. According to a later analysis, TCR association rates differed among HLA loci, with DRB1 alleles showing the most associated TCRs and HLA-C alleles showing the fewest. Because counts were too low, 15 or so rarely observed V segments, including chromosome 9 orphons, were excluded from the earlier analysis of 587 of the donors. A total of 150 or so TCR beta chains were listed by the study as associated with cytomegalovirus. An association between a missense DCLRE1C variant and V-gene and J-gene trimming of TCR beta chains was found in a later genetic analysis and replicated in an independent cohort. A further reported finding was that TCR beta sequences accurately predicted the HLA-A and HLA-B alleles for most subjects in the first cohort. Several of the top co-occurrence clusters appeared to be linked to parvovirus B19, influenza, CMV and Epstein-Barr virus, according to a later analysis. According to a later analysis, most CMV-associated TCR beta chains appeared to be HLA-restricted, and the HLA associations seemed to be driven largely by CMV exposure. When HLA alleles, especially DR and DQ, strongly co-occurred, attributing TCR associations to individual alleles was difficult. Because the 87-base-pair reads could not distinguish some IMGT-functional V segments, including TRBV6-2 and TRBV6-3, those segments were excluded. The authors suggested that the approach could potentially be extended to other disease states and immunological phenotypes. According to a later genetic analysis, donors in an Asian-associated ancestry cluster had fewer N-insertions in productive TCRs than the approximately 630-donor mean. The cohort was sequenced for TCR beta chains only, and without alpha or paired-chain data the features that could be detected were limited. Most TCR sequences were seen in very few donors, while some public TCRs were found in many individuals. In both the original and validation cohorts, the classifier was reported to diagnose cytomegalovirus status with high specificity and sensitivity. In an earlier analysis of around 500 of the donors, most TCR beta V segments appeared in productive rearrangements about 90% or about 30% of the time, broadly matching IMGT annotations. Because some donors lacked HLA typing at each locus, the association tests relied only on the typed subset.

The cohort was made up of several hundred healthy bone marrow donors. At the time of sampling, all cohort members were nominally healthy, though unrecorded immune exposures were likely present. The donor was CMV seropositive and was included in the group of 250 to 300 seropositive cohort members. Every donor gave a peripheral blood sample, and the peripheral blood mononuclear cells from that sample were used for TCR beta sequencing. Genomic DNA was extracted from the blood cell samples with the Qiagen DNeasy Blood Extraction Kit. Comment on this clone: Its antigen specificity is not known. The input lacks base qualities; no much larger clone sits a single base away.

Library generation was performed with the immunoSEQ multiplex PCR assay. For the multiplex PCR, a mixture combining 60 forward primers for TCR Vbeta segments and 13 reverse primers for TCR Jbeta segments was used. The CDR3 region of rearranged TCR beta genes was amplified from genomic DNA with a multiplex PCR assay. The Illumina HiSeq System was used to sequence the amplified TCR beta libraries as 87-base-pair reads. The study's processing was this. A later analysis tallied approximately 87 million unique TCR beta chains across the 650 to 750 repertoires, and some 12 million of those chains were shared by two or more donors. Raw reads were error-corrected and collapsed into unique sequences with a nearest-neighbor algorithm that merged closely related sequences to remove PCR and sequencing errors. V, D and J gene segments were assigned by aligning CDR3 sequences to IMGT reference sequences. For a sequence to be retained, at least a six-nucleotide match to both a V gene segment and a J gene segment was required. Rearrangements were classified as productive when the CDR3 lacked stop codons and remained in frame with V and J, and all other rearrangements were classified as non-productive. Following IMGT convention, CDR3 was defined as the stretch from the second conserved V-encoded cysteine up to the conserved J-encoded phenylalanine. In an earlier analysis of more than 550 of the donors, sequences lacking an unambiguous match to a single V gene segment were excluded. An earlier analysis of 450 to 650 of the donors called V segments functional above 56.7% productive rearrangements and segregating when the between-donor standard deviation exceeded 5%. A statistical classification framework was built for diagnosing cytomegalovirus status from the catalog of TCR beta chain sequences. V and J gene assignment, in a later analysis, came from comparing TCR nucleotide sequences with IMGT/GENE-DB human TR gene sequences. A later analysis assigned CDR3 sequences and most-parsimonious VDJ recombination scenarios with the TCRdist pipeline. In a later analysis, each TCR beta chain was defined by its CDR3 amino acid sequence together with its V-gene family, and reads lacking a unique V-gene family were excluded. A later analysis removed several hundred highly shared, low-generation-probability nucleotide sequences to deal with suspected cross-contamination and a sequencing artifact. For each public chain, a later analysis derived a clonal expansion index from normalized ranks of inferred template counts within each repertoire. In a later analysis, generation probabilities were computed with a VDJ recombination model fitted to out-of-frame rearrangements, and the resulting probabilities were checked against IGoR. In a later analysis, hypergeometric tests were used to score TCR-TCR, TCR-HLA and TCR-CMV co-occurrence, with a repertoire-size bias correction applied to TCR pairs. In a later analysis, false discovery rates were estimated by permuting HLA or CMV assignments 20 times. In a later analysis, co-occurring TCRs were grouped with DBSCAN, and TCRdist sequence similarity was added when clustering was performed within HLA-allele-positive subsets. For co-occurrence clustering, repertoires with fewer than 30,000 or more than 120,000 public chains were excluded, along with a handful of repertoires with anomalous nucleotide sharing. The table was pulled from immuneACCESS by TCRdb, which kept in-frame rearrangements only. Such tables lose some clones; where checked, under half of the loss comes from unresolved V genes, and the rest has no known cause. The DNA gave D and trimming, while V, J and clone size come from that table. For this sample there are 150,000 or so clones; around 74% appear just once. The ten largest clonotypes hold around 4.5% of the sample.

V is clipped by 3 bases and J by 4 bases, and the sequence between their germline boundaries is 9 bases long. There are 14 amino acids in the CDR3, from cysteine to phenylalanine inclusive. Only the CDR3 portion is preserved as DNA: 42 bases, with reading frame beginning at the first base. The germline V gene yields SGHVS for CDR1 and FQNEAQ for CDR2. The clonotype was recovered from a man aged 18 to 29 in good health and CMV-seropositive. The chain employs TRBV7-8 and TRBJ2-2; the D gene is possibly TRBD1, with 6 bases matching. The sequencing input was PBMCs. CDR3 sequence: CASSFSGVTGELFF. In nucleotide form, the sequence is TGTGCCAGCAGCTTCTCAGGGGTCACCGGGGAGCTGTTTTTT. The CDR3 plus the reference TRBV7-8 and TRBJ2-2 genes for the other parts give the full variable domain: GAGVSQSPRYKVAKRGQDVALRCDPISGHVSLFWYQQALGQGPEFLTYFQNEAQLDKSGLPSDRFFAERPEGSVSTLKIQRTQQEDSAVYLCASSFSGVTGELFFGEGSRLTVL.